A selection of T cell receptor beta chains follows, all from one sample in a study of radiotherapy plus CTLA-4 blockade in lung cancer. Clones were read by immunoSEQ multiplex PCR, and TCRdb kept only the in-frame ones, dropping some. Of fewer than 150,000 clones in the sample, 65% to 85% are singletons; the top ten hold approximately 5.2%. The starting material was peripheral blood, obtained from a patient treated with radiotherapy plus ipilimumab. The receptors stem from a human donor with non-small cell lung cancer who had a partial response to radiotherapy plus ipilimumab. Both conserved end residues are part of each CDR3. A D gene is named only where the DNA matches it firmly. The listing skips clone size in some rows; elsewhere it reads once, few, many or a size class.

>TRBV4-2|TRBJ2-2|-|-
CASSQDGGRNTGELFF
TGTGCCAGCAGCCAAGATGGGGGCCGAAACACCGGGGAGCTGTTTTTT
>TRBV20-1|TRBJ1-2|once|-
CSDRRGGYTF
TGCAGTGATAGAAGAGGTGGCTACACCTTC
>TRBV6-1|TRBJ1-1|-|-
CASRKGQGDTEAFF
TGTGCCAGCAGGAAGGGTCAGGGTGACACTGAAGCTTTCTTT
>TRBV19|TRBJ2-4|-|TRBD2
CASSSRLAGKNIQYF
TGTGCCAGTAGTAGCCGACTAGCGGGGAAAAACATTCAGTACTTC
>TRBV6-1|TRBJ1-2|-|TRBD1
CASSATGGFYGYTF
TGTGCCAGCAGTGCCACAGGGGGCTTTTATGGCTACACCTTC
>TRBV19|TRBJ2-1|-|-
CASSTGPQFF
TGTGCCAGTTCAACGGGTCCGCAGTTCTTC
>TRBV7-6|TRBJ1-3|-|-
CASSFTGTGNTIYF
TGTGCCAGCAGCTTTACAGGGACTGGAAACACCATATATTTT
>TRBV29-1|TRBJ2-3|-|TRBD2
CSVLGQRERTDTQYF
TGCAGCGTTCTGGGCCAGCGGGAGCGCACAGATACGCAGTATTTT
>TRBV7-2|TRBJ1-2|once|-
CASSWRAQNYGYTF
TGTGCCAGCAGCTGGCGGGCACAGAACTATGGCTACACCTTC
>TRBV28|TRBJ2-2|-|-
CASSIIAPGELFF
TGTGCCAGCAGTATAATAGCTCCCGGGGAGCTGTTTTTT
>TRBV5-1|TRBJ1-5|-|-
CASSLTGTNQPQHF
TGCGCCAGCAGCTTAACAGGGACAAATCAGCCCCAGCATTTT
>TRBV7-9|TRBJ1-2|-|TRBD1
CASSLAGQGRGYTF
TGTGCCAGCAGCTTAGCCGGACAGGGACGTGGCTACACCTTC
>TRBV30|TRBJ1-1|-|-
CAWSVPKTGRPIEAFF
TGTGCCTGGAGTGTACCCAAGACAGGACGGCCAATAGAAGCTTTCTTT
>TRBV19|TRBJ1-2|-|-
CASSLTSNYGYTF
TGTGCCAGTAGTCTGACTTCTAACTATGGCTACACCTTC
>TRBV18|TRBJ1-2|many|-
CASSPANSQDYGYTF
TGTGCCAGCTCACCTGCGAACTCGCAGGACTATGGCTACACCTTC
>TRBV6-1|TRBJ1-2|-|TRBD1
CASSPTDRGPGGYTF
TGTGCCAGCAGCCCAACGGACAGGGGCCCCGGGGGCTACACCTTC
>TRBV9|TRBJ1-5|-|TRBD1
CASSAGTANQPQHF
TGTGCCAGCAGCGCCGGGACAGCCAATCAGCCCCAGCATTTT
>TRBV5-1|TRBJ2-5|few|TRBD2
CASSLGQLAGGQETQYF
TGCGCCAGCAGCTTGGGTCAGCTAGCGGGAGGCCAAGAGACCCAGTACTTC
>TRBV28|TRBJ2-7|-|TRBD1
CASSSQGQGLYEQYF
TGTGCCAGCAGTTCTCAGGGACAGGGTTTATACGAGCAGTACTTC
>TRBV6-5|TRBJ2-1|medium-sized|-
CARIYSRGHEQFF
TGTGCCAGGATTTATTCCAGAGGGCATGAGCAGTTCTTC
>TRBV5-6|TRBJ2-5|-|TRBD2
CASTGGGRETQYF
TGTGCCAGCACCGGGGGGGGGCGAGAGACCCAGTACTTC
>TRBV5-6|TRBJ1-1|-|TRBD1
CASSLGGGGGVNTEAFF
TGTGCCAGCAGCTTGGGAGGGGGCGGGGGGGTGAACACTGAAGCTTTCTTT
>TRBV6-5|TRBJ2-7|-|-
CASSAGFYEQYF
TGTGCCAGCAGTGCAGGGTTCTACGAGCAGTACTTC
>TRBV16|TRBJ1-4|-|TRBD1
CASSRPGQGNEKLFF
TGTGCCAGCAGCCGGCCGGGACAGGGGAATGAAAAACTGTTTTTT
>TRBV4-2|TRBJ2-2|-|-
CASSQDRIAGELFF
TGTGCCAGCAGCCAAGATCGTATTGCCGGGGAGCTGTTTTTT
>TRBV7-2|TRBJ1-2|once|-
CASSFPLSGDHYGYTF
TGTGCCAGCAGCTTTCCCCTCTCAGGGGACCACTATGGCTACACCTTC
>TRBV5-1|TRBJ2-2|-|TRBD2
CASSSLLAVNTGELFF
TGCGCCAGCAGCTCCCTACTAGCGGTTAACACCGGGGAGCTGTTTTTT
>TRBV11-3|TRBJ2-5|-|TRBD2
CASSQGLAGEAGETQYF
TGTGCCAGCAGCCAAGGACTAGCGGGAGAAGCAGGGGAGACCCAGTACTTC
>TRBV6-1|TRBJ2-1|-|-
CASGRLGDNEQFF
TGTGCCAGCGGTAGACTGGGTGACAATGAGCAGTTCTTC
>TRBV5-4|TRBJ2-5|-|TRBD1
CASSDRDRGLTETQYF
TGTGCCAGCAGCGACCGGGACAGGGGATTGACGGAGACCCAGTACTTC
>TRBV2|TRBJ2-1|few|TRBD2
CASTSGGFEQFF
TGTGCCAGCACTAGCGGGGGATTCGAGCAGTTCTTC
>TRBV19|TRBJ1-2|-|-
CASSSRGARNYGYTF
TGTGCCAGTAGTTCCCGGGGGGCGCGTAACTATGGCTACACCTTC
>TRBV18|TRBJ1-2|few|TRBD1
CASSPPGQGARGYTF
TGTGCCAGCTCACCACCGGGACAGGGGGCGCGTGGCTACACCTTC
>TRBV13|TRBJ2-2|-|TRBD2
CASSPRGLAGVPGELFF
TGTGCCAGCAGCCCCAGGGGACTAGCGGGAGTACCCGGGGAGCTGTTTTTT
>TRBV28|TRBJ2-5|few|-
CASSLPQGRQTQYF
TGTGCCAGCAGTTTGCCACAGGGTAGACAGACCCAGTACTTC
>TRBV20-1|TRBJ1-2|-|-
CLGAGSYGYTF
TGCCTTGGGGCAGGGTCCTATGGCTACACCTTC
>TRBV28|TRBJ2-1|-|-
CASRQGTYNNEQFF
TGTGCCAGCAGACAAGGGACTTATAACAATGAGCAGTTCTTC
>TRBV29-1|TRBJ2-7|-|-
CSVEVSQGGEQYF
TGCAGCGTTGAAGTCAGCCAGGGGGGCGAGCAGTACTTC
>TRBV18|TRBJ2-7|-|TRBD1
CASSPWVDRVRYF
TGTGCCAGCTCACCATGGGTTGACAGGGTACGGTACTTC
>TRBV7-9|TRBJ1-5|-|-
CASSLFSAGANQPQHF
TGTGCCAGCAGCTTATTCTCCGCAGGGGCAAATCAGCCCCAGCATTTT
>TRBV30|TRBJ1-2|-|TRBD1
CAWSPRQGRLAPYGYTF
TGTGCCTGGAGCCCCAGACAGGGTAGGCTTGCACCATATGGCTACACCTTC
>TRBV6-5|TRBJ2-7|-|-
CASRSSVYEQYF
TGTGCCAGCAGATCTAGCGTTTACGAGCAGTACTTC
>TRBV6-1|TRBJ1-5|-|TRBD1
CASSIPGTGSSPAHF
TGTGCCAGCAGTATCCCCGGGACAGGTTCGTCCCCGGCGCATTTT
>TRBV19|TRBJ2-3|-|-
CASRSASTHTQYF
TGTGCCAGTAGATCGGCTAGCACACATACGCAGTATTTT
>TRBV5-4|TRBJ1-1|-|TRBD1
CASSNRGNTEAFF
TGTGCCAGCAGTAACAGGGGAAACACTGAAGCTTTCTTT
>TRBV19|TRBJ2-7|-|-
CASIPEDQRVSYEQYF
TGTGCCAGTATCCCGGAGGACCAGCGGGTCTCCTACGAGCAGTACTTC
>TRBV2|TRBJ2-1|-|-
CASSEASGGRLALSSYNEQFF
TGTGCCAGCAGTGAAGCGTCTGGCGGACGGCTAGCTTTGAGCTCCTACAATGAGCAGTTCTTC
>TRBV5-1|TRBJ2-3|-|-
CASSLIRGGDTQYF
TGCGCCAGCAGCTTGATCCGAGGCGGGGATACGCAGTATTTT
>TRBV27|TRBJ2-7|-|TRBD1
CASSLSTGLGYEQYF
TGTGCCAGCAGTTTATCGACAGGGTTAGGCTACGAGCAGTACTTC
>TRBV27|TRBJ1-1|-|TRBD1
CASSLLQGQTEAFF
TGTGCCAGCAGTCTTTTACAGGGGCAGACTGAAGCTTTCTTT
>TRBV15|TRBJ1-5|-|-
CATSRGEGFKNQPQHF
TGTGCCACCAGCAGAGGGGAGGGTTTTAAGAATCAGCCCCAGCATTTT
>TRBV20-1|TRBJ2-7|-|TRBD2
CSAWGGYEQYF
TGCAGTGCTTGGGGGGGGTACGAGCAGTACTTC
>TRBV5-5|TRBJ1-3|few|TRBD1
CASSLWDSSGNTIYF
TGTGCCAGCAGCTTGTGGGACAGCTCTGGAAACACCATATATTTT
>TRBV28|TRBJ2-3|-|TRBD1
CASRPQGARTDTQYF
TGTGCCAGCAGGCCCCAGGGGGCGCGGACAGATACGCAGTATTTT
>TRBV25-1|TRBJ2-5|once|-
CASSEYSDGETQYF
TGTGCCAGCAGTGAATACAGCGACGGGGAGACCCAGTACTTC
>TRBV6-6|TRBJ2-1|once|TRBD2
CASRPSGRAGNEQFF
TGTGCCAGCAGACCCAGCGGGAGGGCCGGCAATGAGCAGTTCTTC
>TRBV29-1|TRBJ1-4|-|-
CSVLPGSNEKLFF
TGCAGCGTTTTACCAGGAAGTAATGAAAAACTGTTTTTT